The present TCR beta chain was sequenced within a study of HIV-infected patients and healthy controls. Whole-study context: After three months of therapy, CD4 counts rose modestly but significantly in 14 of 16 patients.

This CDR3 is 16 amino acids long. Trimming took 4 bases from V and 8 from J, leaving 21 bases between them. Germline CDR1 is SGHRS and CDR2 is YFSETQ. Reverse transcription used around 480 ng RNA and constant-region primers for alpha and beta. Using multiplexing indices, alpha and beta chain libraries were generated apart by chain-specific third strand synthesis. The SP2 site served as the priming point for second strand synthesis. A single record per CDR3 protein comes from TCRdb applying MiXCR to the 5' RACE reads. The sample consists of 8,000 to 10,000 distinct CDR3 sequences, approximately 7% of them appearing once. All unsorted peripheral T cells were captured because whole blood was used without fractionation. At least ten counts were recorded for this clonotype.

The TCR was taken from an adult with HIV infection. The rearrangement joins TRBV5-1 to TRBJ1-4; D is possibly TRBD1 (5 bases). The input for sequencing was blood, taken before antiretroviral therapy. The CDR3 DNA reads as TGCGCCAGCAGCCCCGGGGACCTCCCCGGAGAAGAAAAACTGTTTTTT. Translation: CASSPGDLPGEEKLFF.